Presented here are 6 T cell receptor beta chains from one specimen sequenced in a study of shared clonotypes between healthy human individuals. The protocol was immunoSEQ multiplex PCR, while the TCRdb copy is restricted to in-frame clones and leaves out a portion. The sample records 2.3 million or so clones, 85% to 95% being singletons. The sequenced sample was naive CD4+ T cells from PBMCs. Sample subset: CD45RA+ positively selected. The origin of the receptors is a man younger than 35 in good health. Some clones in this sample may be carry-over from other donors' samples.

The chain joins TRBV7-2 to TRBJ2-7; 7 nucleotides align to TRBD1. Germline CDR1 and CDR2: SGHTA and FQGNSA. V shed 8 bases and J 4 bases; nucleotides not matched to a gene: 5. CDR3 length equals 12 residues. This CDR3 is CASGTEKYEQYF. In nucleotides, the CDR3 is TGTGCCAGCGGGACAGAAAAATACGAGCAGTACTTC.

This sequence joins TRBV10-2 and TRBJ1-4; no firm D call. The germline gives CDR1 WSHSY, CDR2 SAAADI. The CDR3 runs 14 residues. Trimming removed 6 bases at V and 7 bases at J, with 15 bases between. CDR3 loop: CASSQLGVGEKLFF. Written as DNA, the CDR3 is TGCGCCAGCAGCCAACTGGGAGTAGGTGAAAAACTGTTTTTT.

This chain uses TRBV5-1 with TRBJ2-3; TRBD1 matches 12 bases. Germline loops: CDR1 SGHRS, CDR2 YFSETQ. With V trimmed by 4 bases and J by 7 bases, 16 bases remained unmatched. The CDR3 loop spans 18 amino acids. CDR3: CASSPGTGGAQGSYTQYF. CDR3 sequence (DNA): TGCGCCAGCAGCCCCGGGACAGGGGGCGCACAGGGGTCCTATACGCAGTATTTT. Complete variable domain (other parts from reference TRBV5-1 and TRBJ2-3): KAGVTQTPRYLIKTRGQQVTLSCSPISGHRSVSWYQQTPGQGLQFLFEYFSETQRNKGNFPGRFSGRQFSNSRSEMNVSTLELGDSALYLCASSPGTGGAQGSYTQYFGPGTRLTVL.

The chain recombines TRBV7-8 with TRBJ2-5; D gene uncertain. Trimming removed 1 base at V and 7 bases at J, with 10 bases between. The CDR3 extends over 13 amino acids. Germline values: CDR1 SGHVS, CDR2 FQNEAQ. The CDR3 DNA is TGTGCCAGCAGCTTAGTAAACACTGGGACCCAGTACTTC. Encoded protein: CASSLVNTGTQYF.

The chain is built from TRBV11-2 and TRBJ2-7; 8 nucleotides line up with TRBD1. V lost 5 bases and J lost 3; bases outside the gene matches: 6. Germline values: CDR1 SGHAT, CDR2 FQNNGV. The CDR3 is 14 residues long. The chain's CDR3 is CASSLDRDNYEQYF. The CDR3 DNA is TGTGCCAGCAGCCTGGACAGGGATAACTACGAGCAGTACTTC.

This clone was detected once. The chain employs TRBV29-1 and TRBJ2-5; 10 nucleotides match TRBD1. The CDR3 totals 15 residues. Trimming cost V 6 bases and J 5 bases; bases outside gene matches: 12. CDR1 SQVTM and CDR2 ANQGSEA come from the germline V gene. The CDR3 DNA reads TGCAGCGTGGAAAACCGGGGACAGGGGTCGGAGACCCAGTACTTC. Translation: CSVENRGQGSETQYF.